This T cell receptor (beta chain) was sequenced in a study of T cells in Graves' hyperthyroidism and ophthalmopathy. Study-wide results and caveats: Ophthalmopathy and stable hyperthyroidism were told apart by a 13 V-J model. Most thyroid-expanded clonotypes above 0.001 were also found in blood.

Comment on this clonotype: Its antigen is unidentified.

The CDR3 totals 15 residues. The germline V gene encodes CDR1 SGHTA and CDR2 FQGTGA. V was pared by 5 bases and J by 4 bases, with 14 bases between. Newly diagnosed hyperthyroidism, duration under 2 months, in patients aged 18 to 65. Authors of the study amplified TCR beta CDR3 regions from RNA transcripts. First-round RT-PCR of the TCR CDR3 relied on the HTBI primer set. TCRdb called the multiplex PCR reads again in MiXCR, with one record for every CDR3 protein. The data contain over 650,000 distinct CDR3 sequences, 16% of them seen just once; the ten biggest clones take up 8.4%. The J gene is TRBJ2-2, the V gene TRBV7-3; TRBD2 is a possible D gene (6 bases). Sequenced: blood. The clonotype was recovered from a man in his late teens or twenties with Graves' hyperthyroidism. CDR3 loop: CASSLSMGGTGELFF. CDR3 DNA sequence: TGTGCCAGCAGCCTCAGCATGGGGGGCACCGGGGAGCTGTTTTTT.